The 2 T cell receptor beta chains in this list originate from one sample, sequenced in a study of T cells after yellow fever vaccination. TCRdb re-called the 5' RACE reads with MiXCR, one entry per CDR3 protein. The sample lists hundreds of thousands of distinct CDR3 sequences; around 20% were seen once. The sample consisted of PBMCs, taken before the yellow fever booster vaccination. Every receptor here comes from a man aged 18 to 30 who received the YFV17D yellow fever vaccine.

There are a few counts of this clonotype. CDR3 amino acids: CASKGTRKGGELFF. The CDR3 DNA reads as TGTGCCAGCAAGGGAACCCGGAAAGGCGGGGAGCTGTTTTTT. The V and J genes are TRBV6-5 and TRBJ2-2, with no clear D. The CDR3 extends over 14 amino acids. Germline CDR1 is MNHEY and CDR2 is SVGAGI. The V gene lost 7 bases and the J gene lost 7 bases, with 16 bases spanning the gap.

This chain connects TRBV27 to TRBJ2-3, with D hard to call. Germline CDR1 and CDR2: MNHEY and SMNVEV (reference sequence). Trimming left V 5 bases short and J 4 bases short, with 16 bases between. CDR3 length: 15 amino acids. CDR3 sequence: CASSPRELGADTQYF. The CDR3 DNA is TGTGCCAGCAGTCCCCGTGAGTTGGGCGCAGATACGCAGTATTTT.